The 21 T cell receptor beta chains listed next were all sequenced from one sample in a study of blood T cell repertoires in COVID-19. The repertoire was sequenced with immunoSEQ multiplex PCR; TCRdb's copy has only in-frame clones and lacks some. This table has roughly 220,000 clones, 70% to 85% appearing once. What was sequenced was peripheral blood. Receptors were obtained from a woman aged 40 to 50 who had recovered from COVID-19.

This chain links TRBV6-1 with TRBJ1-5; D remains ambiguous. The length of the CDR3 is 13 residues. The V end was cut by 3 bases, the J end by 5 bases, with 8 bases between. Germline V gene data show CDR1 as MNHNS and CDR2 as SASEGT. The CDR3 DNA reads TGTGCCAGCAGTGAGAACAGACATCAGCCCCAGCATTTT. Encoded protein: CASSENRHQPQHF.

This chain joins TRBV6-5 and TRBJ2-3, with a tentative D call TRBD2 (7 bases). The CDR3 extends over 15 amino acids. From germline, CDR1 is MNHEY and CDR2 SVGAGI. Trimming cost V 6 bases and J 0 bases, with 13 bases left between them. The CDR3 DNA follows: TGTGCCAGCAGCGCGGGGGCCATAAGCACAGATACGCAGTATTTT. Translation: CASSAGAISTDTQYF.

The chain is built from TRBV28 and TRBJ2-5, with TRBD1 matching over 9 bases. This CDR3 spans 16 amino acids. Germline V gene data show CDR1 as MDHEN and CDR2 as SYDVKM. V lost 5 bases to trimming and J lost 2 bases; unmatched junction nucleotides: 9. The CDR3 coding sequence is TGTGCCAGCAGTAGTTACAGGGGGCCGGGACAAGAGACCCAGTACTTC. This gives the protein CASSSYRGPGQETQYF.

This chain links TRBV5-6 with TRBJ1-5; D is unresolved. Germline V lookup: CDR1 SGHDT, CDR2 YYEEEE. Trimming removed 1 base from V and 3 bases from J, with 14 bases in between. This CDR3 is 16 amino acids long. This CDR3 is CASSLFSNNPNQPQHF. CDR3 sequence (DNA): TGTGCCAGCAGCTTGTTCTCAAACAACCCCAATCAGCCCCAGCATTTT.

The CDR3 loop is CASSPGGGATLFRNEQFF. The CDR3 DNA reads as TGTGCCAGCAGCCCCGGGGGAGGGGCGACTTTATTTCGCAATGAGCAGTTCTTC. The chain carries TRBV4-2 and TRBJ2-1; 7 nucleotides match TRBD2. The CDR3 extends over 18 amino acids. Germline V gene lookup returns CDR1 LGHNA and CDR2 YNFKEQ. Trimming cost V 4 bases and J 6 bases; bases outside gene matches: 18.

The chain combines TRBV5-4 with TRBJ2-1; 9 bases line up with TRBD2. J lost 0 bases, V lost 0 bases, and 4 bases had no gene match. Germline V lookup: CDR1 SGHNT, CDR2 YYREEE (reference sequence). CDR3 size: 17 residues. CDR3 nucleotide sequence: TGTGCCAGCAGCTTGGATAGCGGGGGCCCCTCCTACAATGAGCAGTTCTTC. Amino acids: CASSLDSGGPSYNEQFF.

V gene TRBV7-2 combines with J gene TRBJ2-7, with D perhaps TRBD2 (5 bases). Trimming cost V 4 bases and J 3 bases, with 13 bases left between them. The CDR3 contains 14 residues. CDR1 and CDR2 (germline): SGHTA, FQGNSA. The CDR3 loop reads CASSSLVGGYEQYF. In DNA form, the CDR3 reads TGTGCCAGCAGCTCCCTGGTAGGAGGCTACGAGCAGTACTTC.

The count of this clone is one. V and J are TRBV11-3 and TRBJ2-7, with TRBD2 matching 11 bases. The CDR3 spans 14 residues. Losses at the gene ends were 3 bases for V and 6 bases for J; bases not matched to a gene: 4. Germline CDR1 and CDR2: SGHNT and YENEEA. The CDR3 nucleotides read TGTGCCAGCAGCTTCCCCGGACTAGCGGGCGAGCAGTACTTC. As protein: CASSFPGLAGEQYF.

This chain connects TRBV5-4 to TRBJ2-5; TRBD1 matches at 7 bases. Looked up from germline, CDR1 is SGHNT and CDR2 is YYREEE (reference sequence). J gave up 3 bases and V 5 bases, and 4 bases lay outside the gene matches. CDR3 size: 13 residues. Written as DNA, the CDR3 is TGTGCCAGCAGTCGGACAGGAGAAGAGACCCAGTACTTC. Translation gives CASSRTGEETQYF.

The DNA for the CDR3 is TGCGCCAGCATTCCGGGACAAGGGGGGGTGAACACTGAAGCTTTCTTT. Its translation is CASIPGQGGVNTEAFF. The chain has TRBV5-1 and TRBJ1-1; a possible D gene is TRBD1 (6 bases). CDR3 length: 16 amino acids. Germline CDR1 reads SGHRS; CDR2 reads YFSETQ. The V end lost 6 bases, the J end lost 0 bases, and 18 bases lay between the germline ends.

The rearrangement links TRBV4-3 to TRBJ2-7; TRBD2 is a possible D gene (6 bases). This CDR3 has 19 residues. Germline V gives CDR1 LGHNA, CDR2 YSLEER. V was clipped by 2 bases and J by 7 bases, with 30 bases between them. The chain's CDR3 is CASSQTAGMRDPGNWEQYF. CDR3 DNA: TGCGCCAGCAGCCAAACCGCGGGGATGCGGGATCCGGGGAATTGGGAGCAGTACTTC.

The chain is built from TRBV18 and TRBJ2-5, with 7 bases identical to TRBD2. Germline lookup yields CDR1 KGHSH and CDR2 LQKENI. The V and J ends lost 0 bases and 2 bases, in that order; junction bases with no gene match: 3. This CDR3 is built from 15 residues. In DNA form, the CDR3 reads TGTGCCAGCTCACCACCGCTAGCGGAACAAGAGACCCAGTACTTC. The encoded protein is CASSPPLAEQETQYF.

The chain carries TRBV4-3 and TRBJ1-3, with a possible D match to TRBD1 (6 bases). The germline V gene encodes CDR1 LGHNA and CDR2 YSLEER. This CDR3 has 18 residues. V lost 0 bases to trimming and J lost 0 bases, with 15 bases between them. CDR3 in amino acids: CASSQDPPDRTSGNTIYF. The CDR3 region has the DNA TGCGCCAGCAGCCAAGACCCGCCTGACAGGACCTCTGGAAACACCATATATTTT.

This chain connects TRBV4-3 to TRBJ1-2; 10 positions match TRBD1. In germline, CDR1 is LGHNA, CDR2 YSLEER. The CDR3 contains 16 residues. Trimming took 2 bases from V and 4 from J; bases not matched to a gene: 7. In DNA, the CDR3 is TGCGCCAGCAGCCAATCGGGACAGGGGCTTGCCTATGGCTACACCTTC. It encodes CASSQSGQGLAYGYTF.

The V and J genes are TRBV5-3 and TRBJ1-6; TRBD1 aligns across 7 bases. TRBV5-3 is flagged as an ORF with uncertain function. J was trimmed by 9 bases and V by 8 bases; bases with no gene match: 5. The length of the CDR3 is 12 residues. Here the CDR3 reads CARIDRVSPLHF. CDR3 bases: TGTGCCAGGATCGACAGGGTTTCACCCCTCCACTTT.

The V and J genes are TRBV7-2 and TRBJ2-3; 9 positions agree with TRBD2. The V and J ends lost 5 bases and 1 base, in that order; junction bases with no gene match: 4. CDR1 is SGHTA and CDR2 is FQGNSA in the germline V gene. The CDR3 contains 15 residues. The chain's CDR3 is CASSRAGGRTDTQYF. The CDR3 coding sequence is TGTGCCAGCAGCAGAGCGGGGGGCCGCACAGATACGCAGTATTTT.

The rearrangement joins TRBV30 to TRBJ2-7, with D uncertain. Germline CDR1 is GTSNPN and CDR2 is SVGIG (reference sequence). The CDR3 runs 14 residues. Trimming pared 2 bases from V and 2 bases from J, leaving 13 bases between. The CDR3 nucleotides are TGTGCCTGGAGTTCCACAGACAAGACCTACGAGCAGTACTTC. Its translation: CAWSSTDKTYEQYF.

The J gene is TRBJ1-5, the V gene TRBV3-1 (or the pseudogene TRBV3-2); D ambiguous. The CDR3 runs to 16 residues. The germline V gene has CDR1 LGHDT and CDR2 YNNKEL (reference sequence). Trimming removed 1 base at V and 1 base at J, with 11 bases between. The CDR3 reads CASSQGLVRSNQPQHF. As DNA, the CDR3 is TGTGCCAGCAGCCAAGGGCTGGTTCGAAGCAATCAGCCCCAGCATTTT.

This clone has just one count. The chain uses TRBV6-1 and TRBJ1-4; D unresolved. CDR1 is MNHNS, CDR2 SASEGT, per germline. Trimming took off 0 bases at V and 5 bases at J, with 4 bases between the two ends. This CDR3 is built from 13 residues. Here the CDR3 DNA reads TGTGCCAGCAGTGAAGCTAGAAATGAAAAACTGTTTTTT. This sequence encodes CASSEARNEKLFF.

This clone was seen only a few times. V usage is TRBV4-3 and J usage is TRBJ2-3, with 14 nucleotides matching TRBD2. Germline V gene sequence: CDR1 LGHNA, CDR2 YSLEER. V shed 1 base and J 2 bases; nucleotides not matched to a gene: 2. The CDR3 is 17 amino acids. This CDR3 reads CASSQGLAGGPTDTQYF. As DNA, the CDR3 is TGCGCCAGCAGCCAAGGACTAGCGGGGGGGCCCACAGATACGCAGTATTTT.

V and J are TRBV7-9 and TRBJ2-7; the match to TRBD1 covers 7 bases. This CDR3 has 15 residues. Germline loops: CDR1 SEHNR, CDR2 FQNEAQ (reference sequence). The V and J ends lost 3 bases and 2 bases, in that order; junction bases with no gene match: 7. The CDR3 spells CASSFTGTDPYEQYF. CDR3 bases: TGTGCCAGCAGCTTCACAGGGACAGACCCCTACGAGCAGTACTTC.